Listed here is a single T cell receptor (beta chain). These data originate in a study of T cell changes during pregnancy in multiple sclerosis. Method: immunoSEQ multiplex PCR; TCRdb's copy keeps in-frame clones and lacks some. Of approximately 90,000 clones in the sample, roughly 92% are singletons; the top ten hold around 2%. Germline trimming cut 5 bases from V and 2 bases from J; bases unmatched to any gene: 9. CDR3 length: 16 residues. Germline lookup yields CDR1 SGHAT and CDR2 FQNNGV. Material: peripheral blood, obtained after pregnancy. V is TRBV11-2 and J is TRBJ1-2, with TRBD1 identical over 9 bases. The clonotype was recovered from a female donor with multiple sclerosis, enrolled in a pregnancy study. CDR3 residues: CASSPVGTGHNYGYTF. The DNA for the CDR3 is TGTGCCAGCAGCCCCGTTGGGACAGGGCACAACTATGGCTACACCTTC.